This TCR beta chain comes out of a study of metastatic and nonmetastatic thyroid tumors. On the study more broadly: Patients with malignant and benign thyroid disease provided blood and tumor or nodule tissue, whose repertoires were compared.

J gave up 7 bases and V 6 bases, and 12 bases lay outside the gene matches. Germline CDR1 is MDHEN and CDR2 is SYDVKM. The CDR3 runs to 16 residues. General study points: Compared with benign nodules, malignant thyroid tumors were reported to have significantly higher TCR beta diversity in both blood and tumor.

The authors' processing: The study took CDR3 differences across clinicopathological groups and made a distant-metastasis classifier for papillary thyroid cancer from them. Through MiXCR, TCRdb re-clonotyped the PCR reads. The V and J calls were not made by the authors but by TCRdb's processing. The sample includes 25,000 to 40,000 clones, 7% to 9% of them seen just once. Until they underwent thyroid surgery, no patient had received any treatment. This clone occurred many times. As yet, its antigen is unknown. The sequenced sample consisted of blood. The V gene is TRBV28, the J gene TRBJ2-2; 9 nucleotides align to TRBD1. The clonotype originates from a female donor with papillary thyroid cancer or a benign thyroid nodule (not recorded which). Some clones in this sample may be carry-over from other donors' samples. CDR3 nucleotide sequence: TGTGCCAGCAGATCGCCCCCGGGACAGGGTGTCGGGGAGCTGTTTTTT. Translated: CASRSPPGQGVGELFF.